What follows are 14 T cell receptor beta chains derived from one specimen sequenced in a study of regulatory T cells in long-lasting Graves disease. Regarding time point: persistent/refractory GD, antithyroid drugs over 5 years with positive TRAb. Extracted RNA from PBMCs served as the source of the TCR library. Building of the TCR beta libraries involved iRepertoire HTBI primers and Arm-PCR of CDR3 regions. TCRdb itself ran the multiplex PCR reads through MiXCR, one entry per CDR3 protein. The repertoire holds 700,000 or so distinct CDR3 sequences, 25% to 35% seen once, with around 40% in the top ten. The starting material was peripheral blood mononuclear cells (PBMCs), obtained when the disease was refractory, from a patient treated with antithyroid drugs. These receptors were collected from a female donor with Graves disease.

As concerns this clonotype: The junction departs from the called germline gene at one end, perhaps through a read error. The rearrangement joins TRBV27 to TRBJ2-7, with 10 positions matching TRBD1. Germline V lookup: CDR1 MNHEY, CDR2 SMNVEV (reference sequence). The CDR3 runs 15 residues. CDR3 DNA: TGTGCCGGCAGTTTATCGGGACAGGGGACCTACGAGCAGTACTTC. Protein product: CAGSLSGQGTYEQYF.

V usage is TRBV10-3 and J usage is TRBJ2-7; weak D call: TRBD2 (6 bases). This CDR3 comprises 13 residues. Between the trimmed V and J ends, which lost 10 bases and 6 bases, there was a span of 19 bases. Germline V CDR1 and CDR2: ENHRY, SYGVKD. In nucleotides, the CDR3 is TGTGCCACCGGGACTGGGAGCTTTAGCGAGCAGTACTTC. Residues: CATGTGSFSEQYF.

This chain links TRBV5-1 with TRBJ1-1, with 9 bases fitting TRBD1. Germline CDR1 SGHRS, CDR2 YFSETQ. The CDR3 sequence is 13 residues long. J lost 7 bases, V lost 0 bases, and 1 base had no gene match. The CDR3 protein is CASSLGQGGEAFF. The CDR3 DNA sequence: TGCGCCAGCAGCTTGGGACAGGGGGGTGAAGCTTTCTTT.

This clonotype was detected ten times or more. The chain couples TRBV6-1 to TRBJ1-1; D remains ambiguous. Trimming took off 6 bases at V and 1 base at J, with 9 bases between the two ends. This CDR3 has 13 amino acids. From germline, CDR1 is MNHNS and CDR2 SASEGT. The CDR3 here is CASRPGENTEAFF. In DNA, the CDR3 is TGTGCCAGCAGACCGGGAGAGAACACTGAAGCTTTCTTT.

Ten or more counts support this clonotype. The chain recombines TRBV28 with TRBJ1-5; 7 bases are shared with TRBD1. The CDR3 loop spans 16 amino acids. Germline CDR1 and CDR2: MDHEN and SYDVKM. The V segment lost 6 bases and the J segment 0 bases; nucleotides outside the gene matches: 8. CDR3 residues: CASRMGQPHSNQPQHF. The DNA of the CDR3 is TGTGCCAGCAGGATGGGACAGCCCCATAGCAATCAGCCCCAGCATTTT. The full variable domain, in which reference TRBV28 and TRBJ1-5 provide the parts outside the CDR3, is DVKVTQSSRYLVKRTGEKVFLECVQDMDHENMFWYRQDPGLGLRLIYFSYDVKMKEKGDIPEGYSVSREKKERFSLILESASTNQTSMYLCASRMGQPHSNQPQHFGDGTRLSIL.

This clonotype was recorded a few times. CDR3 region: CAWSVGVGSYEQYF. CDR3 DNA: TGTGCCTGGAGTGTGGGGGTAGGATCCTACGAGCAGTACTTC. The V and J genes are TRBV30 and TRBJ2-7; D may match TRBD1 or TRBD2 (5 bases each). Trimming shortened V by 0 bases and J by 1 base, and 10 bases separated the two germline ends. The CDR3 runs to 14 residues. Germline V gene lookup returns CDR1 GTSNPN and CDR2 SVGIG (reference sequence).

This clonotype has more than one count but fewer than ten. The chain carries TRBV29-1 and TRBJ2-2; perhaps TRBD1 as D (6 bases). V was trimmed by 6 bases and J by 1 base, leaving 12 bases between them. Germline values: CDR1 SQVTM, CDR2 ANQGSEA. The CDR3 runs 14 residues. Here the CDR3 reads CSVLGTMNTGELFF. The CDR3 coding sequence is TGCAGCGTCCTCGGGACAATGAACACCGGGGAGCTGTTTTTT.

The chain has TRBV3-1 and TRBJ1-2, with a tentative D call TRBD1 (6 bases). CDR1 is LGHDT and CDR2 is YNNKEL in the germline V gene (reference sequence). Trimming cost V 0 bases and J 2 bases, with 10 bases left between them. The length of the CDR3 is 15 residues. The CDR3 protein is CASSQDSRGNYGYTF. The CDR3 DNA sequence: TGTGCCAGCAGCCAAGATTCGAGGGGGAACTATGGCTACACCTTC.

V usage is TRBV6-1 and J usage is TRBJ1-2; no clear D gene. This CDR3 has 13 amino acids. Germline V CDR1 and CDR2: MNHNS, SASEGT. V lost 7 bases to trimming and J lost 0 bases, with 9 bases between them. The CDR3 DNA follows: TGTGCCAGCACCCCAGGAGCTAACTATGGCTACACCTTC. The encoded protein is CASTPGANYGYTF.

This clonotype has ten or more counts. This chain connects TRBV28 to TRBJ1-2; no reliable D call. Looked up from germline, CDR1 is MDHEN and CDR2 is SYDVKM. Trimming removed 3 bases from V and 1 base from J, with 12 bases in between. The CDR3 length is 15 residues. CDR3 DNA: TGTGCCAGCAGTTTTTGGAGAGACGTTAACTATGGCTACACCTTC. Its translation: CASSFWRDVNYGYTF.

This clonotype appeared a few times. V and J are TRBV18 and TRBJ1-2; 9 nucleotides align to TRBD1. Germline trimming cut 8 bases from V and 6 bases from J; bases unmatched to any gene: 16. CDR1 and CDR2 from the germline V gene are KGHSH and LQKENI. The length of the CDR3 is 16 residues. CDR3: CASQVSTQRDRDGYTF. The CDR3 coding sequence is TGTGCCAGCCAAGTATCCACGCAGAGGGACAGGGATGGCTACACCTTC.

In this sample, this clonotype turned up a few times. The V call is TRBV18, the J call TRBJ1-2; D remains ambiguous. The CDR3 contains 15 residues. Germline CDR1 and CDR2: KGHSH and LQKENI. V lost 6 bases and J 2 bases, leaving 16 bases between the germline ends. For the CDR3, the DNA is TGTGCCAGCTCCCCAACAGTAACCAGCAACTATGGCTACACCTTC. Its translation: CASSPTVTSNYGYTF.

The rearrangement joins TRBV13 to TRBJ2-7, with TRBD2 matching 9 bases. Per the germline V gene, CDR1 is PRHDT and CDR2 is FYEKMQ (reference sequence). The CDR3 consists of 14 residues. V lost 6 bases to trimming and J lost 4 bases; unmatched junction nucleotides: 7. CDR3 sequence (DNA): TGTGCCAGCAGAATTAGCGGGAGTGGGTACGAGCAGTACTTC. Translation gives CASRISGSGYEQYF.

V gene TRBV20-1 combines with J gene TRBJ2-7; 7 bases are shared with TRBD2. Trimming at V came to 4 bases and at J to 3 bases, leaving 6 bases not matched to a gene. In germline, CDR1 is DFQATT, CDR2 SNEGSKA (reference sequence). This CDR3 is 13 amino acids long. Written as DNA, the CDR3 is TGCAGTGCTACTAAGGCGGGAGTCTACGAGCAGTACTTC. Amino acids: CSATKAGVYEQYF.